This record covers a single T cell receptor beta chain. Its antigen remains unknown. The sample is drawn from a study of cytomegalovirus exposure and HLA in healthy donors. V lost 4 bases, J lost 1 base, and 13 bases lay in between. This CDR3 is built from 16 residues. Germline values: CDR1 SGHAT, CDR2 FQNNGV. With 60 Vbeta and 13 Jbeta primers, the PCR was carried out. Libraries were prepared by immunoSEQ multiplex PCR; TCRdb keeps only in-frame clonotypes and omits some of them. The table lists 120,000 or so clones, just over 75% of them singletons. Study-wide results and caveats: Within the data, a cluster of highly shared sequence variants was likely a sequencing artifact. Analyzed later, association rates of TCRs varied across HLA loci, with DRB1 most and HLA-C fewest.

The genes are TRBV11-2 and TRBJ2-2; D perhaps matches TRBD2 (7 bases). Input material: PBMCs. This TCR was recovered from a man aged 25 to 40 in good health and CMV-seropositive. CDR3 bases: TGTGCCAGCAGCTCCCTGAGGGGGGGGAACACCGGGGAGCTGTTTTTT. This codes for CASSSLRGGNTGELFF. Full variable domain (rest looked up from reference TRBV11-2 and TRBJ2-2): EAGVAQSPRYKIIEKRQSVAFWCNPISGHATLYWYQQILGQGPKLLIQFQNNGVVDDSQLPKDRFSAERLKGVDSTLKIQPAKLEDSAVYLCASSSLRGGNTGELFFGEGSRLTVL.